The entry that follows covers one TCR beta chain sequence. The data stem from a study of blood T cell repertoires in COVID-19. In the authors' workflow: Using reference gene primer amplification, nucleated cell counts were estimated. Some clones are missing from TCRdb's copy, which holds only in-frame ones; the method was immunoSEQ multiplex PCR. D and trimming were read from the DNA, whereas the V and J calls and clone size are those reported in that table. The table includes 100,000 to 150,000 clones, about 70% detected once. Sequencing was performed on peripheral blood. The receptor was derived from a woman in her sixties or seventies with acute or convalescent COVID-19.

The CDR3 sequence: CSAHTDTQYF. Written as DNA, the CDR3 is TGCAGTGCTCACACAGATACGCAGTATTTT. The chain carries TRBV20-1 and TRBJ2-3; D gene unclear. The ends were cut back, 5 bases at V and 2 bases at J, with 2 bases in the middle. This CDR3 has 10 amino acids. CDR1 DFQATT and CDR2 SNEGSKA come from the germline V gene (reference sequence).